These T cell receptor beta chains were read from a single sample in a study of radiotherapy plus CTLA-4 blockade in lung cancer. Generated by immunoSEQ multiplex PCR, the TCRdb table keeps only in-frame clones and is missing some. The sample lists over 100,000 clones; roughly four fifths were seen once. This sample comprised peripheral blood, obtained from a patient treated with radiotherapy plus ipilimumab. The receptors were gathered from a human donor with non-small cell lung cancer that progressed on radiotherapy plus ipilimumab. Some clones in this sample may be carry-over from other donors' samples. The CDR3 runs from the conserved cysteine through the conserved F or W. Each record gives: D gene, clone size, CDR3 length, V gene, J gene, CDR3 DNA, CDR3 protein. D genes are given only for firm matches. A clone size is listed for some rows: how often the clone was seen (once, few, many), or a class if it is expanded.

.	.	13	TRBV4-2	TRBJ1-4	TGTGCCAGCAGCCAAGGATTTTATGAAAAACTGTTTTTT	CASSQGFYEKLFF
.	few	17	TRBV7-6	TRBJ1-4	TGTGCCAGCAGTCTCCACGCTTCTCGCACCTCGGGGGAAAAACTGTTTTTT	CASSLHASRTSGEKLFF
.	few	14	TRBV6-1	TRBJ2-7	TGTGCCAGCAGTAGAGGAGCGACAGCCTACGAGCAGTACTTC	CASSRGATAYEQYF
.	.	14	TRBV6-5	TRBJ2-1	TGTGCCAGCAGCCGACGGGGCTCCTACAATGAGCAGTTCTTC	CASSRRGSYNEQFF
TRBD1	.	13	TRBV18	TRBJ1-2	TGTGCCAGCTCTCGGGACAGCAACTATGGCTACACCTTC	CASSRDSNYGYTF
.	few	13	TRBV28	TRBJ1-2	TGTGCCAGCCGGAACGGAGCGGGCTATGGCTACACCTTC	CASRNGAGYGYTF
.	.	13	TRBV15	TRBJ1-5	TGTGCCACCAGCAGAGCCTCCGGACCCAAGGAGCATTTT	CATSRASGPKEHF
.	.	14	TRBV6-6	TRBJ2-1	TGTGCCAGCAGTTCCAGGGGTAATGACAATGAGCAGTTCTTC	CASSSRGNDNEQFF
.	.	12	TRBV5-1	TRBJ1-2	TGCGCCAGCAGAGAGACATCAACGGTCTACACCTTC	CASRETSTVYTF
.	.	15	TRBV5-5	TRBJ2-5	TGTGCCAGCAGCTTGGGTGGGACGGCAATCGGGACCCAGTACTTC	CASSLGGTAIGTQYF
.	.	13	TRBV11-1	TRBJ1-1	TGTGCCAGCAGCTTAGGACAGAACACTGAAGCTTTCTTT	CASSLGQNTEAFF
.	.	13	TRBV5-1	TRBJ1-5	TGCGCCAGCAGCCCCGACTATAATCAGCCCCAGCATTTT	CASSPDYNQPQHF
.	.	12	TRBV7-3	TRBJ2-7	TGTGCCAGCAGCTTGTATGGCTACGAGCAGTACTTC	CASSLYGYEQYF
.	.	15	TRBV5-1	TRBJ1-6	TGCGCCAGCAGCTTGGGACGGGGTGCCCATTCACCCCTCCACTTT	CASSLGRGAHSPLHF
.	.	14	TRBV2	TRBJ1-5	TGTGCCAGCAGCGAAGGGGACGGCGTTCGGCCCCAGCATTTT	CASSEGDGVRPQHF
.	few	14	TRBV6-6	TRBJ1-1	TGTGCCAGCAGTCCCGACGGCATGAACACTGAAGCTTTCTTT	CASSPDGMNTEAFF
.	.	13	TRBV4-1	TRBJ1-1	TGCGCCAGCAGCCAGGAGGGAAGGTTTGAAGCTTTCTTT	CASSQEGRFEAFF
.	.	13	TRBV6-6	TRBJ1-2	TGTGCCAGCAGTTACGAGAGAGATTATGGCTACACCTTC	CASSYERDYGYTF
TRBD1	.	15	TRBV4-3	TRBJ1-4	TGCGCCAGCAGCCAAATCGGACAGGGTAATGAAAAACTGTTTTTT	CASSQIGQGNEKLFF
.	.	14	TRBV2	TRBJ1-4	TGTGCCAGCAGGGAGGAAACAACTAATGAAAAACTGTTTTTT	CASREETTNEKLFF
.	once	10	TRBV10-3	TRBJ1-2	TGTGCCATACAGGGAGACGGCTACACCTTC	CAIQGDGYTF
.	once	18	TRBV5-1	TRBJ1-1	TGCGCCAGCAGCTTGGATCGGGGACACCTCAAGGTGGACACTGAAGCTTTCTTT	CASSLDRGHLKVDTEAFF
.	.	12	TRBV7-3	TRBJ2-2	TGTGCCAGCAGCTTAGTTCGCGGGGAGCTGTTTTTT	CASSLVRGELFF
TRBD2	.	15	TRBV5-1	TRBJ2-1	TGCGCCAGCAGCCCAAGCGGGGGGGTTCGGAATGAGCAGTTCTTC	CASSPSGGVRNEQFF
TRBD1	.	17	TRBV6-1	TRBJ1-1	TGTGCCAGCAGTGAAGGGCCGACAGGGATAATGAACACTGAAGCTTTCTTT	CASSEGPTGIMNTEAFF
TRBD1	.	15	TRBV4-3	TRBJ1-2	TGCGCCAGCAGCCGCGGACAGGGTCGTAGGGATGGCTACACCTTC	CASSRGQGRRDGYTF
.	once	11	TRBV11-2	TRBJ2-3	TGTGCCAGCGAAATTGTAGATACGCAGTATTTT	CASEIVDTQYF
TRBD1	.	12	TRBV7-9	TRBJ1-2	TGTGCCAGCCGGGACAGGGACCATGGCTACACCTTC	CASRDRDHGYTF
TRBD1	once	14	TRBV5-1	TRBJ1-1	TGCGCCAGCAGCGATCGAACAGGGGTGACTGAAGCTTTCTTT	CASSDRTGVTEAFF
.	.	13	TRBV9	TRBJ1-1	TGTGCCAGCAGCGTCGCTGTGAACACTGAAGCTTTCTTT	CASSVAVNTEAFF
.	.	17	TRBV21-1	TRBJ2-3	TGTGCCATGATCCCCGACCAGCGGGGGGGCCACACAGATACGCAGTATTTT	CAMIPDQRGGHTDTQYF
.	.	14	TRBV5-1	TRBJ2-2	TGCGCCAGCACCCTAAGGGGGGACACCGGGGAGCTGTTTTTT	CASTLRGDTGELFF
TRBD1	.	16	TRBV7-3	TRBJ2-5	TGTGCCAGCAGCTTACCTACCAGGGGGCAGGCGGAGACCCAGTACTTC	CASSLPTRGQAETQYF
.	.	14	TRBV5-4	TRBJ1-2	TGTGCCAGCAGCCCGGACAGATTCAACTATGGCTACACCTTC	CASSPDRFNYGYTF
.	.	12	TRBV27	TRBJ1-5	TGTGCCAGCAGCACCGGGGGTCAGCCCCAGCATTTT	CASSTGGQPQHF
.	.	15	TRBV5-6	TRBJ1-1	TGTGCCAGCAGCTATCTGGGACGGAGGAACACTGAAGCTTTCTTT	CASSYLGRRNTEAFF
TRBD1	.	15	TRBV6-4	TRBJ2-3	TGTGCCAGCAGTGACAACAGGGGTAGCACAGATACGCAGTATTTT	CASSDNRGSTDTQYF
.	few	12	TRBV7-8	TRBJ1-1	TGTGCCAGCAGCCGGGTGAACACTGAAGCTTTCTTT	CASSRVNTEAFF
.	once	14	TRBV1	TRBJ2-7	TGCACCCACCCTAAGGGACAGGCGCCCTACGAGCAGTACTTC	CTHPKGQAPYEQYF
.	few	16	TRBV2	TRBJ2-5	TGTGCCAGCAGTGAGGGACTTCATCCCACGGGGGAGACCCAGTACTTC	CASSEGLHPTGETQYF
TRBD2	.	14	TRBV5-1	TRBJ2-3	TGCGCCAGCAGCTCGCGGGGGGGAGCAGATACGCAGTATTTT	CASSSRGGADTQYF
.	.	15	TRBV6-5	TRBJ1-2	TGTGCCAGCAGCTCCTCCCCAGGGCCCCTCTATGGCTACACCTTC	CASSSSPGPLYGYTF
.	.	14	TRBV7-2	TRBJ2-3	TGTGCCAGCATCACAGGGACCCGCACAGATACGCAGTATTTT	CASITGTRTDTQYF
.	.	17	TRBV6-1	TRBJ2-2	TGTGCCAGCAGTGAAGTAGTACAGGGGAGGACCACCGGGGAGCTGTTTTTT	CASSEVVQGRTTGELFF
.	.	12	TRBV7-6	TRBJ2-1	TGTGCCAGCAGCTCCCGACGTAATGAGCAGTTCTTC	CASSSRRNEQFF